Listed here are 16 T cell receptor beta chains from one sample, sequenced in a study of early T cells in non-severe SARS-CoV-2 infection. TCRdb itself ran the 5' RACE reads through MiXCR, one entry per CDR3 protein. The data show 98,000 or so distinct CDR3 sequences, with roughly an eighth seen just once and roughly 2.9% held by the top ten. The sample taken for sequencing was whole blood. The receptors were gathered from an adult who was a healthcare worker with PCR-confirmed SARS-CoV-2 infection or an uninfected control (not recorded which).

The genes are TRBV5-6 and TRBJ2-3, with D tentatively TRBD2 (6 bases). Germline V gene data show CDR1 as SGHDT and CDR2 as YYEEEE. Trimming took off 5 bases at V and 3 bases at J, with 19 bases between the two ends. The CDR3 sequence is 16 residues long. DNA for the CDR3: TGTGCCAGCAGTTTAACCCCCGGGACTTCAACAGATACGCAGTATTTT. This gives the protein CASSLTPGTSTDTQYF.

The chain couples TRBV20-1 to TRBJ1-1; the match to TRBD1 covers 7 bases. Germline V gives CDR1 DFQATT, CDR2 SNEGSKA (reference sequence). V lost 4 bases to trimming and J lost 0 bases; unmatched junction nucleotides: 11. This CDR3 is built from 16 residues. The CDR3 spells CSATIRDRGLNTEAFF. The CDR3 bases are TGCAGTGCTACTATCCGGGACAGAGGCTTGAACACTGAAGCTTTCTTT.

The chain uses TRBV15 and TRBJ2-7; 8 bases are a match to TRBD1. The CDR3 loop spans 19 amino acids. Trimming at V came to 1 base and at J to 2 bases, leaving 16 bases not matched to a gene. CDR1 and CDR2 from the germline V gene are LNHNV and YYDKDF (reference sequence). The CDR3 is CATSRARPGRGQITYEQYF. CDR3 nucleotides: TGTGCCACCAGCAGAGCCCGCCCAGGCAGGGGGCAAATCACCTACGAGCAGTACTTC.

V is TRBV12-3 or TRBV12-4 and J is TRBJ2-3; possibly TRBD1 for D (6 bases). The length of the CDR3 is 11 residues. Trimming removed 4 bases from V and 11 bases from J, with 10 bases in between. The CDR3 DNA reads TGTGCCAGCAGTTGGGGACATGTGCAGTATTTT. This sequence encodes CASSWGHVQYF.

V is TRBV28 and J is TRBJ2-7; no definite D call. The V end lost 3 bases, the J end lost 6 bases, and 9 bases lay between the germline ends. Germline V gene sequence: CDR1 MDHEN, CDR2 SYDVKM. The CDR3 is 12 amino acids. The CDR3 coding sequence is TGTGCCAGCAGTTTTGAACCTGTCGAGCAGTACTTC. Amino acid sequence: CASSFEPVEQYF.

This clonotype was detected many times. The genes are TRBV6-6 and TRBJ2-1; 14 bases agree with TRBD2. This CDR3 is built from 15 residues. The germline V gene encodes CDR1 MNHNY and CDR2 SVGAGI (reference sequence). With V trimmed by 7 bases and J by 13 bases, 12 bases remained unmatched. The chain's CDR3 is CASMSYSGLAGDQFF. In DNA, the CDR3 is TGTGCCAGCATGTCCTATTCGGGACTAGCGGGAGATCAGTTCTTC.

The chain recombines TRBV10-3 with TRBJ2-7, with a tentative D call TRBD2 (6 bases). The CDR3 is 13 amino acids. The V gene's germline CDR1 is ENHRY and CDR2 SYGVKD. V gave up 4 bases and J gave up 7 bases, with 14 bases separating them. CDR3: CAISGASEGEQYF. CDR3 nucleotide sequence: TGTGCCATCAGTGGTGCGTCGGAGGGAGAGCAGTACTTC.

This clonotype was observed a few times. The chain couples TRBV7-8 to TRBJ2-7; the match to TRBD2 covers 7 bases. The germline gives CDR1 SGHVS, CDR2 FQNEAQ. The trim removed 5 bases at V and 3 bases at J, leaving 7 bases unmatched. This CDR3 has 14 residues. This CDR3 is CASSRRGTIYEQYF. DNA for the CDR3: TGTGCCAGCAGCCGCCGGGGGACTATCTACGAGCAGTACTTC.

This clonotype has at least ten counts. V is TRBV20-1 and J is TRBJ1-1, with D perhaps matching TRBD1 (6 bases). Germline V lookup: CDR1 DFQATT, CDR2 SNEGSKA (reference sequence). The CDR3 length is 15 residues. V lost 2 bases, J lost 5 bases, and 18 bases lay in between. The CDR3 DNA is TGCAGTGCTAGAATAATACAGGGTCGGCGGACTGAAGCTTTCTTT. Its protein is CSARIIQGRRTEAFF.

The chain recombines TRBV6-1 with TRBJ1-1; D is undetermined. This CDR3 spans 15 amino acids. CDR1 and CDR2 from the germline V gene are MNHNS and SASEGT. V was cut by 7 bases and J by 3 bases, with 18 bases left in between. CDR3 region: CASILGLLGDTEAFF. The CDR3 region has the DNA TGTGCCAGCATATTAGGGTTACTGGGTGACACTGAAGCTTTCTTT.

This clonotype was picked up many times. The chain recombines TRBV7-6 with TRBJ2-1; 8 bases are shared with TRBD2. This CDR3 is built from 15 residues. Germline lookup yields CDR1 SGHVS and CDR2 FNYEAQ. V shed 4 bases, J shed 7 bases, and the junction held 9 bases outside the gene matches. The CDR3 DNA reads TGTGCCAGCAGCTCCGGAATAGCGGGGAAGAATGAGCAGTTCTTC. This gives the protein CASSSGIAGKNEQFF.

This clonotype was found many times. The chain has TRBV5-1 and TRBJ2-1, with TRBD2 matching over 10 bases. V lost 2 bases and J lost 9; bases outside the gene matches: 17. This CDR3 has 18 residues. The germline gives CDR1 SGHRS, CDR2 YFSETQ. The DNA of the CDR3 is TGCGCCAGCAGCTTCCCTAAAGGCCTAGCGGGAGTAAGGGGTGAGCAGTTCTTC. Encoded protein: CASSFPKGLAGVRGEQFF.

On this clonotype itself: A much larger clone lies a single base off, so this may be a read error. The rearrangement joins TRBV27 to TRBJ2-7; 10 positions agree with TRBD1. The germline V gene has CDR1 MNHEY and CDR2 SMNVEV (reference sequence). CDR3 length: 14 residues. CDR3 DNA sequence: TGTGCCAGCAGTGCGGGACAGGGGACCTACGAGCGGTACTTC. Its translation is CASSAGQGTYERYF.

This clonotype was observed many times. The chain employs TRBV11-2 and TRBJ1-1, with no clear D. From germline, CDR1 is SGHAT and CDR2 FQNNGV. Trimming stripped 4 bases from V and 1 base from J, with 4 bases between. The CDR3 loop spans 12 amino acids. The CDR3 spells CASSYQNTEAFF. As DNA, the CDR3 is TGTGCCAGCAGCTACCAGAACACTGAAGCTTTCTTT.

This clonotype was counted only a few times. This chain links TRBV6-5 with TRBJ2-7, with TRBD2 identical over 8 bases. There are 15 residues in the CDR3. CDR1 and CDR2 from the germline V gene are MNHEY and SVGAGI. Trimming cost V 6 bases and J 0 bases; bases outside gene matches: 7. The CDR3 nucleotides are TGTGCCAGCAGAAGACTAGCGCAAAGCTCCTACGAGCAGTACTTC. Translated: CASRRLAQSSYEQYF.

This rearrangement joins TRBV28 to TRBJ2-7; D gene unclear. This CDR3 is 15 amino acids long. The V end lost 6 bases, the J end lost 0 bases, and 15 bases lay between the germline ends. Germline lookup yields CDR1 MDHEN and CDR2 SYDVKM. The CDR3 DNA reads TGTGCCAGCAGCTCCCAAGGGCAGAGCTCCTACGAGCAGTACTTC. Translating gives CASSSQGQSSYEQYF.